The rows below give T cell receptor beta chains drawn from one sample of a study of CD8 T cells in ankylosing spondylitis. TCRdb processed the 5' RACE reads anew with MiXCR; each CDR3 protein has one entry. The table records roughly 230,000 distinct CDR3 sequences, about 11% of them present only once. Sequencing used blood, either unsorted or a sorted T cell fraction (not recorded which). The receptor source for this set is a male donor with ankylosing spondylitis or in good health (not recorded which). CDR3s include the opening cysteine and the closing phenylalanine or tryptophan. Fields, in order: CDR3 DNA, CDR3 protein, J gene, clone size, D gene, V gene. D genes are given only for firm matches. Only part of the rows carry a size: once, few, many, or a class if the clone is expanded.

CDR3 DNA: TGTGCCAGCAGCTTGGCGACAGGGACTGAGCCCCAGCATTTT; CDR3 protein: CASSLATGTEPQHF; J gene: TRBJ1-5; clone size: .; D gene: TRBD1; V gene: TRBV7-6
CDR3 DNA: TGTGCCAGCAGTTTAACATGGGGGGGGACAGGGGAGGTGAACACTGAAGCTTTCTTT; CDR3 protein: CASSLTWGGTGEVNTEAFF; J gene: TRBJ1-1; clone size: many; D gene: TRBD1; V gene: TRBV27
CDR3 DNA: TGCAGTGCTAGGGGGACGCACAGGGAGACCCAGTACTTC; CDR3 protein: CSARGTHRETQYF; J gene: TRBJ2-5; clone size: .; D gene: .; V gene: TRBV20-1
CDR3 DNA: TGTGCCAGCAGTGAAAGCAGGGAGGGAGGAGAGACCCAGTACTTC; CDR3 protein: CASSESREGGETQYF; J gene: TRBJ2-5; clone size: many; D gene: TRBD2; V gene: TRBV6-1
CDR3 DNA: TGTGCCACCAGCAGAGGGCTTGGGGACAGGGGCCCAGAGACCCAGTACTTC; CDR3 protein: CATSRGLGDRGPETQYF; J gene: TRBJ2-5; clone size: few; D gene: TRBD1; V gene: TRBV15
CDR3 DNA: TGCAGTGCTAGCAGCCAGACCTATGGCTACACCTTC; CDR3 protein: CSASSQTYGYTF; J gene: TRBJ1-2; clone size: .; D gene: .; V gene: TRBV20-1
CDR3 DNA: TGTGCCAGCAGCCGCTGGACTAGCGGGAAGCACAATGAGCAGTTCTTC; CDR3 protein: CASSRWTSGKHNEQFF; J gene: TRBJ2-1; clone size: few; D gene: TRBD2; V gene: TRBV3-1
CDR3 DNA: TGCAGTGCTCTACCAGGGATCTCTGGAAACACCATATATTTT; CDR3 protein: CSALPGISGNTIYF; J gene: TRBJ1-3; clone size: few; D gene: .; V gene: TRBV20-1
CDR3 DNA: TGTGCCAGCAGCTTAGACGCAGGGAACTATGGCTACACCTTC; CDR3 protein: CASSLDAGNYGYTF; J gene: TRBJ1-2; clone size: .; D gene: .; V gene: TRBV7-2
CDR3 DNA: TGTGCCAGCAGTGAATCGGGACAGACCTACGAGCAGTACTTC; CDR3 protein: CASSESGQTYEQYF; J gene: TRBJ2-7; clone size: many; D gene: TRBD1; V gene: TRBV25-1
CDR3 DNA: TGTGCCAGCAGCCAAAGACACACGGGACTAGCGTTTTCCTACGAGCAGTACTTC; CDR3 protein: CASSQRHTGLAFSYEQYF; J gene: TRBJ2-7; clone size: many; D gene: TRBD2; V gene: TRBV14
CDR3 DNA: TGCGCCAGCAGCCAAGAGGGGGGGGGGACTGGAAACACCATATATTTT; CDR3 protein: CASSQEGGGTGNTIYF; J gene: TRBJ1-3; clone size: many; D gene: .; V gene: TRBV4-1
CDR3 DNA: TGCGCCAGCAGCCCCCCCGGCAGGGGGGGGACTGAAGCTTTCTTT; CDR3 protein: CASSPPGRGGTEAFF; J gene: TRBJ1-1; clone size: many; D gene: TRBD1; V gene: TRBV4-1